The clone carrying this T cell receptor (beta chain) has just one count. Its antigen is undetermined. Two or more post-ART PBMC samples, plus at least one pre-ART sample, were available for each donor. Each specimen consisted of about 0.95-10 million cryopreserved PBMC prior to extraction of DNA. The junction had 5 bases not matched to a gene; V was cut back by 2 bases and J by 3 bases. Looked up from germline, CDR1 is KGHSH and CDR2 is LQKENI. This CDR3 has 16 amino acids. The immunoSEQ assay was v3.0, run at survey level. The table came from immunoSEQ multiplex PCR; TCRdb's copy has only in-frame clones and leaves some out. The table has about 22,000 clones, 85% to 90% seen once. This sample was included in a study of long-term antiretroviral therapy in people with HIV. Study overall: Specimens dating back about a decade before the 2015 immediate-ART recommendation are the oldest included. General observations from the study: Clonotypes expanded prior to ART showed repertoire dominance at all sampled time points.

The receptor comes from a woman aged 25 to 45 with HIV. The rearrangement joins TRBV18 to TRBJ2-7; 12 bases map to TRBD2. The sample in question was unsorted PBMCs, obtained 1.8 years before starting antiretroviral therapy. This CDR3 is CASSPYELAGGYEQYV. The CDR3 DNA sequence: TGTGCCAGCTCACCATATGAACTAGCGGGGGGCTACGAGCAGTACGTC.